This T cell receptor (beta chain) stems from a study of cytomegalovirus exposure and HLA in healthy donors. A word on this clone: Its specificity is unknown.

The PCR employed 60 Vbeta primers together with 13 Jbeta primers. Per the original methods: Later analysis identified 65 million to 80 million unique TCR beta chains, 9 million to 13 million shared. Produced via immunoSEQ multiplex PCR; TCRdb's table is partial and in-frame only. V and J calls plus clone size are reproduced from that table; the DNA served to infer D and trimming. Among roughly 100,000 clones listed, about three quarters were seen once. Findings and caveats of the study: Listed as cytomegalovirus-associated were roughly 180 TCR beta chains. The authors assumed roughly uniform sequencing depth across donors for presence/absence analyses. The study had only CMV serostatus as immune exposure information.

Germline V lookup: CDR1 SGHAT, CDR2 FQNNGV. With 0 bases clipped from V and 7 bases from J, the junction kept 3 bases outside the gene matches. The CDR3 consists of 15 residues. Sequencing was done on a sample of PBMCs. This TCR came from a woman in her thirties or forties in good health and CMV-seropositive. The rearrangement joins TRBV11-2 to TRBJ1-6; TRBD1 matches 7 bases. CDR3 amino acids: CASSLEGTENSPLHF. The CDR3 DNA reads TGTGCCAGCAGCTTAGAAGGGACAGAGAATTCACCCCTCCACTTT.